The 31 T cell receptor beta chains below were found in one sample sequenced in a study of shared clonotypes between healthy human individuals. Data came from immunoSEQ multiplex PCR; TCRdb stores just in-frame clones and leaves some out. The sample holds some 700,000 clones, roughly 88% seen once. Sequencing was carried out using memory CD8+ T cells from PBMCs. Sample subset: CD45RO+ cells pooled with CCR7-negative TemRA cells. All receptors derive from a man between 18 and 35 years old in good health. Some clones in this sample may be carry-over from other donors' samples.

This clone appeared a few times. The J gene is TRBJ2-2, the V gene TRBV6-4; 8 bases agree with TRBD2. This CDR3 has 16 amino acids. With 6 bases clipped from V and 2 bases from J, the junction kept 8 bases outside the gene matches. Germline lookup yields CDR1 MRHNA and CDR2 SNTAGT. CDR3 bases: TGTGCCAGCAGCCCCAGTCGGACTAGCAACACCGGGGAGCTGTTTTTT. Amino acids: CASSPSRTSNTGELFF.

V gene TRBV7-6 combines with J gene TRBJ2-5; 9 nucleotides match TRBD1. CDR1 is SGHVS and CDR2 is FNYEAQ in the germline V gene. The CDR3 covers 18 residues. V lost 7 bases and J lost 2; bases outside the gene matches: 17. The CDR3 region has the DNA TGTGCCAGCACCCACGGTCCCCTGGACAGGGGCGATCAAGAGACCCAGTACTTC. Translating it yields CASTHGPLDRGDQETQYF.

The rearrangement links TRBV29-1 to TRBJ2-5; a possible D gene is TRBD2 (6 bases). Germline V gene lookup returns CDR1 SQVTM and CDR2 ANQGSEA. The V gene lost 4 bases and the J gene lost 5 bases, with 17 bases spanning the gap. CDR3 length: 14 residues. CDR3 residues: CSVAVRGVGETQYF. In nucleotides, the CDR3 is TGCAGCGTTGCCGTGCGGGGAGTAGGGGAGACCCAGTACTTC.

As concerns this clone: This CDR3 is also generated by other DNA sequences in the sample. The rearrangement joins TRBV19 to TRBJ2-7, with 7 bases identical to TRBD2. The CDR3 spans 15 residues. CDR1 and CDR2 from the germline V gene are LNHDA and SQIVND (reference sequence). Trimming cost V 3 bases and J 2 bases; bases outside gene matches: 7. In DNA form, the CDR3 reads TGTGCCAGTAGTATCGGGACGGGAGGAGCCTACGAGCAGTACTTC. Translating it yields CASSIGTGGAYEQYF.

This chain uses TRBV18 with TRBJ2-7, with 7 bases aligning to TRBD1. V shed 6 bases and J 0 bases; nucleotides not matched to a gene: 5. The germline CDR1 and CDR2 sequences are KGHSH and LQKENI. This CDR3 spans 14 amino acids. CDR3 amino acids: CASSLTGRSYEQYF. CDR3 bases: TGTGCCAGCTCCCTGACAGGGCGCTCCTACGAGCAGTACTTC.

This rearrangement joins TRBV11-2 to TRBJ1-1; D not resolved. Trimming took 6 bases from V and 7 from J, leaving 12 bases between them. CDR1 is SGHAT, CDR2 FQNNGV, per germline. The CDR3 loop spans 12 amino acids. This chain's CDR3 is CASRAAYVEAFF. The CDR3 DNA sequence: TGTGCCAGCAGGGCAGCGTACGTTGAAGCTTTCTTT.

The V call is TRBV4-1, the J call TRBJ2-1, with 14 bases that match TRBD2. The germline V gene encodes CDR1 MGHRA and CDR2 YSYEKL. The CDR3 is 18 residues long. With 3 bases clipped from V and 0 bases from J, the junction kept 4 bases outside the gene matches. In DNA, the CDR3 is TGCGCCAGCAGCCATGGGACTAGCGGGAGTCTCTCCTACAATGAGCAGTTCTTC. Protein product: CASSHGTSGSLSYNEQFF.

This clone has just one count. The chain employs TRBV27 and TRBJ2-7; D might be TRBD1 (6 bases). The V gene lost 3 bases and the J gene lost 0 bases, with 15 bases spanning the gap. CDR3 size: 16 residues. Germline V gene lookup returns CDR1 MNHEY and CDR2 SMNVEV (reference sequence). This CDR3 is CASSFLTRGHSYEQYF. The CDR3 nucleotides are TGTGCCAGCAGTTTTCTGACCAGGGGCCACTCCTACGAGCAGTACTTC.

The sample holds a few counts of this clone. The rearrangement uses TRBV4-2 and TRBJ1-1, with D possibly being TRBD1 (5 bases). Germline CDR1 LGHNA, CDR2 YNFKEQ. V was trimmed by 1 base and J by 4 bases, leaving 7 bases between them. The CDR3 runs to 13 residues. The CDR3 reads CASSQVDSTEAFF. The DNA for the CDR3 is TGTGCCAGCAGCCAAGTTGACAGCACTGAAGCTTTCTTT.

V and J are TRBV16 and TRBJ2-1, with 9 bases aligning to TRBD2. The CDR3 loop spans 16 amino acids. Germline values: CDR1 KGHSY, CDR2 FQNENV. V was pared by 3 bases and J by 4 bases, with 7 bases of the junction left unmatched. The CDR3 reads CASSQPTSGPYNEQFF. CDR3 bases: TGTGCCAGCAGCCAGCCTACTAGCGGGCCTTACAATGAGCAGTTCTTC.

This chain joins TRBV29-1 and TRBJ1-2; D gene ambiguous. The ends were cut back, 1 base at V and 2 bases at J, with 8 bases in the middle. The CDR3 is 13 amino acids. Per the germline V gene, CDR1 is SQVTM and CDR2 is ANQGSEA. The chain's CDR3 is CSVEVGRNYGYTF. CDR3 nucleotides: TGCAGCGTTGAAGTTGGACGGAACTATGGCTACACCTTC.

This sequence joins TRBV7-2 and TRBJ2-3, with D unclear. The CDR3 is made up of 15 amino acids. V gave up 6 bases and J gave up 4 bases, with 17 bases separating them. The germline V gene has CDR1 SGHTA and CDR2 FQGNSA. CDR3 sequence (DNA): TGTGCCAGCAGGGTAATCTTCGGGCAAGCAGATACGCAGTATTTT. The encoded protein is CASRVIFGQADTQYF. Based on the CDR3 plus reference TRBV7-2 and TRBJ2-3, the full variable domain is GAGVSQSPSNKVTEKGKDVELRCDPISGHTALYWYRQSLGQGLEFLIYFQGNSAPDKSGLPSDRFSAERTGGSVSTLTIQRTQQEDSAVYLCASRVIFGQADTQYFGPGTRLTVL.

The V gene is TRBV7-2, the J gene TRBJ2-1, with D possibly matching TRBD2 (6 bases). The V end was cut by 3 bases, the J end by 2 bases, with 14 bases between. The germline V gene encodes CDR1 SGHTA and CDR2 FQGNSA. The CDR3 loop spans 16 amino acids. The CDR3 is CASSLYPGATYNEQFF. CDR3 coding DNA: TGTGCCAGCAGCTTGTATCCGGGAGCGACCTACAATGAGCAGTTCTTC. Filled out from reference TRBV7-2 and TRBJ2-1, the complete variable domain reads GAGVSQSPSNKVTEKGKDVELRCDPISGHTALYWYRQSLGQGLEFLIYFQGNSAPDKSGLPSDRFSAERTGGSVSTLTIQRTQQEDSAVYLCASSLYPGATYNEQFFGPGTRLTVL.

CDR3 sequence (DNA): TGTGCCAGCAGCTTGGGCGGACGTCACTCCTACGAGCAGTACTTC. It is translated as CASSLGGRHSYEQYF. J is TRBJ2-7 and V is TRBV5-6, with no clear D. CDR3 size: 15 residues. V was pared by 0 bases and J by 0 bases, with 10 bases between. Germline V CDR1 and CDR2: SGHDT, YYEEEE. The variable domain in full, with the rest retrieved from reference TRBV5-6 and TRBJ2-7, is DAGVTQSPTHLIKTRGQQVTLRCSPKSGHDTVSWYQQALGQGPQFIFQYYEEEERQRGNFPDRFSGHQFPNYSSELNVNALLLGDSALYLCASSLGGRHSYEQYFGPGTRLTVT.

The chain uses TRBV28 and TRBJ1-1; D is ambiguous. V was shortened by 2 bases and J by 3 bases, with 7 bases between the two germline ends. The CDR3 is 13 residues long. Looked up from germline, CDR1 is MDHEN and CDR2 is SYDVKM. CDR3 nucleotides: TGTGCCAGCAGTTTAATGTTTTACACTGAAGCTTTCTTT. This translates into CASSLMFYTEAFF.

The chain links TRBV6-1 to TRBJ2-7; TRBD2 matches at 9 bases. Germline assignment: CDR1 MNHNS and CDR2 SASEGT. This CDR3 is 14 amino acids long. V lost 7 bases and J lost 1; bases outside the gene matches: 5. DNA for the CDR3: TGTGCCAGCACTAGGACTAGCGCTTCCTACGAGCAGTACTTC. Translating gives CASTRTSASYEQYF.

This chain links TRBV10-3 with TRBJ2-1, with D tentatively TRBD1 or TRBD2 (5 bases each). CDR1 is ENHRY and CDR2 is SYGVKD in the germline V gene. CDR3 length: 14 amino acids. V lost 7 bases, J lost 8 bases, and 18 bases lay in between. The CDR3 DNA sequence: TGTGCCATCATGGACTCAGGGAGTGGGGATGAGCAGTTCTTC. This gives the protein CAIMDSGSGDEQFF.

The chain employs TRBV7-9 and TRBJ2-7, with D hard to call. The V end was cut by 5 bases, the J end by 6 bases, with 14 bases between. The CDR3 is 13 amino acids. CDR1 and CDR2 (germline): SEHNR, FQNEAQ (reference sequence). CDR3 nucleotides: TGTGCCAGCAGCCCAGCCCCCCGGGTCGAGCAGTACTTC. Translated, it gives CASSPAPRVEQYF.

The rearrangement joins TRBV13 to TRBJ2-2; D not certain. Germline CDR1 reads PRHDT; CDR2 reads FYEKMQ (reference sequence). This CDR3 has 17 amino acids. The V gene lost 5 bases and the J gene lost 2 bases, with 18 bases spanning the gap. CDR3 in amino acids: CASSPRNGLTNTGELFF. CDR3 DNA: TGTGCCAGCAGCCCTCGAAACGGCCTTACTAACACCGGGGAGCTGTTTTTT.

V usage is TRBV28 and J usage is TRBJ1-5, with D hard to call. Germline V lookup: CDR1 MDHEN, CDR2 SYDVKM. This CDR3 contains 15 residues. Trimming took 6 bases from V and 0 from J, leaving 12 bases between them. CDR3 nucleotides: TGTGCCAGCAGGATGGGCGCGGGTAGCAATCAGCCCCAGCATTTT. The encoded protein is CASRMGAGSNQPQHF.

The chain employs TRBV19 and TRBJ1-1; D uncertain. Trimming shortened V by 1 base and J by 6 bases, and 9 bases separated the two germline ends. Germline V gene lookup returns CDR1 LNHDA and CDR2 SQIVND (reference sequence). The CDR3 spans 13 residues. CDR3 region: CASSIGLAPEAFF. CDR3 coding DNA: TGTGCCAGTAGTATAGGATTGGCGCCTGAAGCTTTCTTT.

This chain connects TRBV27 to TRBJ2-7, with D hard to call. The CDR3 has 14 amino acids. Germline CDR1 MNHEY, CDR2 SMNVEV (reference sequence). Trimming took off 2 bases at V and 7 bases at J, with 15 bases between the two ends. CDR3 sequence reads: CASSLTRNSLEQYF. CDR3 nucleotide sequence: TGTGCCAGCAGTTTAACAAGGAACAGCTTAGAGCAGTACTTC.

The V and J genes are TRBV9 and TRBJ1-1, with D maybe TRBD1 (6 bases). CDR3 length equals 16 residues. Germline CDR1 SGDLS, CDR2 YYNGEE. The V end was cut by 4 bases, the J end by 4 bases, with 20 bases between. CDR3 sequence: CASSSGWMGAFTEAFF. Written as DNA, the CDR3 is TGTGCCAGCAGCTCCGGTTGGATGGGGGCGTTCACTGAAGCTTTCTTT.

The V and J genes are TRBV11-2 and TRBJ2-1, with D perhaps being TRBD1 or TRBD2 (5 bases each). Germline loops: CDR1 SGHAT, CDR2 FQNNGV. The V gene lost 1 base and the J gene lost 5 bases, with 21 bases spanning the gap. The CDR3 totals 18 residues. Here the CDR3 DNA reads TGTGCCAGCAGCTTAGCTTTGATAACTTTGAGGGGCCACAATGAGCAGTTCTTC. This sequence encodes CASSLALITLRGHNEQFF.

This sequence joins TRBV30 and TRBJ1-5, with a tentative D call TRBD1 (5 bases). CDR3 length: 13 residues. Germline loops: CDR1 GTSNPN, CDR2 SVGIG (reference sequence). Between the trimmed V and J ends, which lost 5 bases and 7 bases, there was a span of 15 bases. The CDR3 here is CAWGPGRDQPQHF. The CDR3 region has the DNA TGTGCCTGGGGCCCAGGGCGGGACCAGCCCCAGCATTTT. Full variable domain (outside the CDR3, taken from reference TRBV30 and TRBJ1-5): SQTIHQWPATLVQPVGSPLSLECTVEGTSNPNLYWYRQAAGRGLQLLFYSVGIGQISSEVPQNLSASRPQDRQFILSSKKLLLSDSGFYLCAWGPGRDQPQHFGDGTRLSIL.

The chain recombines TRBV27 with TRBJ2-7; TRBD1 is a possible D gene (5 bases). The CDR3 contains 13 residues. V was clipped by 5 bases and J by 4 bases, with 12 bases between them. Germline loops: CDR1 MNHEY, CDR2 SMNVEV (reference sequence). The CDR3 is CASSPDITYEQYF. The CDR3 DNA follows: TGTGCCAGCAGTCCGGACATTACGTACGAGCAGTACTTC.

This rearrangement joins TRBV13 to TRBJ2-5; the D call may be TRBD1 or TRBD2 (6 bases each). The CDR3 consists of 16 residues. Trimming shortened V by 5 bases and J by 2 bases, and 18 bases separated the two germline ends. Per the germline V gene, CDR1 is PRHDT and CDR2 is FYEKMQ (reference sequence). For the CDR3, the DNA is TGTGCCAGCAGCCAGTTTTTCAGGGGAGGTCAAGAGACCCAGTACTTC. Protein sequence: CASSQFFRGGQETQYF.

The V and J genes are TRBV7-9 and TRBJ1-1; 7 positions match TRBD1. V shed 6 bases, J shed 2 bases, and the junction held 9 bases outside the gene matches. CDR3 length: 15 residues. Looked up from germline, CDR1 is SEHNR and CDR2 is FQNEAQ (reference sequence). The CDR3 loop reads CASRERQGLNTEAFF. For the CDR3, the DNA is TGTGCCAGCAGAGAACGACAGGGCTTAAACACTGAAGCTTTCTTT.

The chain recombines TRBV11-2 with TRBJ1-1; D is possibly TRBD1 (5 bases). CDR3 length: 14 residues. CDR1 SGHAT and CDR2 FQNNGV come from the germline V gene. V dropped 5 bases and J dropped 4 bases, with 14 bases sitting between them. The CDR3 spells CASSPRARGTEAFF. The CDR3 DNA reads TGTGCCAGCAGCCCCAGGGCGAGGGGCACTGAAGCTTTCTTT.

The chain couples TRBV7-9 to TRBJ1-1; the match to TRBD1 covers 11 bases. The CDR3 sequence is 13 residues long. J was trimmed by 3 bases and V by 8 bases; bases with no gene match: 2. Germline CDR1 and CDR2: SEHNR and FQNEAQ (reference sequence). CDR3: CASGTGGDTEAFF. Written as DNA, the CDR3 is TGTGCCAGCGGGACAGGGGGGGACACTGAAGCTTTCTTT.

The chain carries TRBV27 and TRBJ2-1; 9 bases are a match to TRBD1. This CDR3 is 14 amino acids long. Germline trimming cut 2 bases from V and 9 bases from J; bases unmatched to any gene: 5. The germline V gene has CDR1 MNHEY and CDR2 SMNVEV (reference sequence). This CDR3 is CASSLLGQGVEQFF. The DNA of the CDR3 is TGTGCCAGCAGTTTACTGGGACAGGGAGTTGAGCAGTTCTTC.